The entry below describes one T cell receptor (beta chain). Its antigen is unidentified. Clones were sequenced by immunoSEQ multiplex PCR, and TCRdb holds only the in-frame ones, with some missing. The sample has 15,000 or so clones, 80% to 85% seen once. This entry comes from a study of T cell responses to AZD1222 COVID-19 vaccine. Deletions cut 4 bases from V and 1 base from J, with 10 bases between. Per the germline V gene, CDR1 is SEHNR and CDR2 is FQNEAQ (reference sequence). The CDR3 consists of 14 residues. Study-wide results and limits: Among the donors, most were white British and more were female, and clonal diversity was possibly underestimated.

The chain is built from TRBV7-9 and TRBJ1-2; perhaps TRBD1 as D (6 bases). The clonotype originates from an adult who received the AZD1222 COVID-19 vaccine. The sequencing here drew on peripheral blood, taken 28 days after the second AZD1222 dose. The CDR3 region has the DNA TGTGCCAGCAGCTCCTTGGACAGTAACTATGGCTACACCTTC. It encodes CASSSLDSNYGYTF.